This passage covers 11 T cell receptor beta chains from one sample sequenced in a study of shared clonotypes between healthy human individuals. Cells designated naive CD8 were CD45RO-negative and were positively selected for CCR7, with terminally differentiated effector memory CD45RA+ cells excluded. Method: immunoSEQ multiplex PCR; TCRdb's copy keeps in-frame clones and lacks some. The data show about 2,100,000 clones, with about 93% seen just once and 1.5% to 2% held by the top ten. Material: naive CD8+ T cells from PBMCs. The receptor set was obtained from a man aged 18 to 30 in good health. Some clones in this sample may be carry-over from other donors' samples.

This chain connects TRBV7-9 to TRBJ2-4, with a tentative D call TRBD2 (5 bases). CDR1 is SEHNR and CDR2 is FQNEAQ in the germline V gene (reference sequence). Trimming took off 2 bases at V and 7 bases at J, with 9 bases between the two ends. The CDR3 extends over 13 amino acids. The CDR3 protein is CASSLPGGNIQYF. The CDR3 DNA is TGTGCCAGCAGCTTACCGGGCGGGAACATTCAGTACTTC.

The V and J genes are TRBV5-6 and TRBJ1-2, with D uncertain. V was trimmed by 5 bases and J by 6 bases, leaving 26 bases between them. CDR1 SGHDT and CDR2 YYEEEE come from the germline V gene. This CDR3 is built from 17 residues. CDR3 sequence (DNA): TGTGCCAGCAGTCTAACCTGGGAAGGGATAGATCGGCATGGCTACACCTTC. Protein: CASSLTWEGIDRHGYTF.

The chain uses TRBV4-3 and TRBJ2-3; D uncertain. Trimming left V 4 bases short and J 4 bases short, with 15 bases between. The germline gives CDR1 LGHNA, CDR2 YSLEER. The CDR3 sequence is 15 residues long. The CDR3 coding sequence is TGCGCCAGCAGCCGAACGAAGGGCGCCTCAGATACGCAGTATTTT. Protein: CASSRTKGASDTQYF.

This clone appeared once. Other DNA sequences from this sample encode an identical CDR3 as well. V is TRBV6-5 and J is TRBJ2-1; D is possibly TRBD2 (5 bases). Germline-derived CDR1 and CDR2 are MNHEY and SVGAGI. Trimming left V 2 bases short and J 9 bases short, with 11 bases between. The CDR3 has 13 residues. The DNA for the CDR3 is TGTGCCAGCAGTTACCCGGAAGGAGGTGAGCAGTTCTTC. It yields the protein CASSYPEGGEQFF.

Turning to this clone: Other nucleotide sequences from this sample produce the same CDR3. The rearrangement joins TRBV28 to TRBJ1-1; D might be TRBD1 (6 bases). The V and J ends lost 2 bases and 4 bases respectively, with 14 bases between them. Germline loops: CDR1 MDHEN, CDR2 SYDVKM. The CDR3 is 15 residues long. The CDR3 is CASSLRLGGGTEAFF. CDR3 in DNA: TGTGCCAGCAGTTTACGCCTAGGGGGAGGCACTGAAGCTTTCTTT.

The V gene is TRBV27, the J gene TRBJ1-1, with 7 bases that match TRBD1. V lost 5 bases and J lost 2; bases outside the gene matches: 8. CDR1 is MNHEY, CDR2 SMNVEV, per germline (reference sequence). The CDR3 is 15 residues long. In DNA form, the CDR3 reads TGTGCCAGCAGTGACAGGGCCCTTTCTAACACTGAAGCTTTCTTT. Translating it yields CASSDRALSNTEAFF.

V usage is TRBV27 and J usage is TRBJ2-4; D unclear. CDR1 and CDR2 from the germline V gene are MNHEY and SMNVEV (reference sequence). V was clipped by 4 bases and J by 0 bases, with 7 bases between them. The CDR3 is 14 amino acids. CDR3 nucleotide sequence: TGTGCCAGCAGTTCCTTACTAGCCAAAAACATTCAGTACTTC. The encoded protein is CASSSLLAKNIQYF.

To note about this clone: At the DNA level, this CDR3 is encoded by other sequences in the same sample as well. J is TRBJ2-3 and V is TRBV9; 7 bases line up with TRBD2. The CDR3 has 14 amino acids. J lost 3 bases, V lost 4 bases, and 5 bases had no gene match. CDR1 and CDR2 (germline): SGDLS, YYNGEE. DNA of the CDR3: TGTGCCAGCAGCCTTGGGGGGGGTACAGATACGCAGTATTTT. It yields the protein CASSLGGGTDTQYF. The full variable domain, its missing parts supplied by reference TRBV9 and TRBJ2-3, is DSGVTQTPKHLITATGQRVTLRCSPRSGDLSVYWYQQSLDQGLQFLIQYYNGEERAKGNILERFSAQQFPDLHSELNLSSLELGDSALYFCASSLGGGTDTQYFGPGTRLTVL.

The chain combines TRBV5-1 with TRBJ2-7; 8 nucleotides line up with TRBD1. Trimming at V came to 0 bases and at J to 3 bases, leaving 5 bases not matched to a gene. The CDR3 covers 15 residues. Germline loops: CDR1 SGHRS, CDR2 YFSETQ. CDR3 sequence reads: CASSLGQGMYYEQYF. CDR3 sequence (DNA): TGCGCCAGCAGCTTGGGACAGGGGATGTACTACGAGCAGTACTTC.

This clone came up once. The V gene is TRBV2, the J gene TRBJ2-7; 11 bases fit TRBD2. This CDR3 has 13 residues. Germline CDR1 is SNHLY and CDR2 is FYNNEI. Trimming took 9 bases from V and 5 from J; bases not matched to a gene: 6. CDR3 region: CASATSGINEQYF. The CDR3 nucleotides read TGTGCCAGTGCGACTAGCGGGATAAACGAGCAGTACTTC.

The V call is TRBV7-9, the J call TRBJ2-5, with unresolved D. Trimming took off 5 bases at V and 2 bases at J, with 9 bases between the two ends. The CDR3 contains 13 residues. Germline V gives CDR1 SEHNR, CDR2 FQNEAQ (reference sequence). The CDR3, as DNA: TGTGCCAGCAGCCCGAAAATACAAGAGACCCAGTACTTC. This codes for CASSPKIQETQYF.